The rows below give T cell receptor beta chains drawn from one sample of a study of vaccination effects on CD4 cells after COVID-19. Their antigens remain unidentified. Only in-frame clones appear in the TCRdb table, and some are missing; sequencing was by immunoSEQ multiplex PCR. The sample shows roughly 26,000 clones, approximately 78% of them seen only once. The starting material was CD4+ T cells from PBMCs cultured with HCoV-NL63 spike peptides, obtained before COVID-19 vaccination. The receptors derive from a human donor who had a prior SARS-CoV-2 infection. Each CDR3 is given without its conserved first and last residue. The order of the fields is V gene, J gene, CDR3 protein.

v_gene: TRBV4-3; j_gene: TRBJ2-7; CDR3aa: ASSQAGADGEQY
v_gene: TRBV27; j_gene: TRBJ2-7; CDR3aa: ASSWTGQDTYEQY
v_gene: TRBV19; j_gene: TRBJ1-5; CDR3aa: ASSKQGNQPQH
v_gene: TRBV6-5; j_gene: TRBJ2-3; CDR3aa: ASTVGVTGDTQY
v_gene: TRBV10-3; j_gene: TRBJ1-2; CDR3aa: AISENRQGDRGYT
v_gene: TRBV4-2; j_gene: TRBJ2-5; CDR3aa: ASSQDALERTQY
v_gene: TRBV6-5; j_gene: TRBJ2-5; CDR3aa: ASSLSGTSWETQY
v_gene: TRBV29-1; j_gene: TRBJ1-2; CDR3aa: SVWSLGQGADYGYT
v_gene: TRBV25-1; j_gene: TRBJ2-4; CDR3aa: ASRNSGALAKNIQY
v_gene: TRBV5-1; j_gene: TRBJ1-4; CDR3aa: ASSLGRGGDEKLF
v_gene: TRBV6-5; j_gene: TRBJ1-1; CDR3aa: ASRTMNTEAF
v_gene: TRBV9; j_gene: TRBJ2-3; CDR3aa: ASSVAGGQDTQY
v_gene: TRBV3-1/TRBV3-2; j_gene: TRBJ1-6; CDR3aa: ASSHRHSNSPLH
v_gene: TRBV13; j_gene: TRBJ1-2; CDR3aa: ASSSFGWGRANYGYT
v_gene: TRBV15; j_gene: TRBJ2-2; CDR3aa: ATSRVGQTHGGELF
v_gene: TRBV7-2; j_gene: TRBJ2-7; CDR3aa: ASSLRSTGGYEQY
v_gene: TRBV2; j_gene: TRBJ1-5; CDR3aa: ASSENGQGSGDKQPQH
v_gene: TRBV2; j_gene: TRBJ1-2; CDR3aa: ASTLEGTANYGYT
v_gene: TRBV19; j_gene: TRBJ1-1; CDR3aa: ASISRVNTEAF
v_gene: TRBV6-5; j_gene: TRBJ1-2; CDR3aa: ASRTANYGYT
v_gene: TRBV7-3; j_gene: TRBJ2-3; CDR3aa: ASSPQVHPSTDTQY
v_gene: TRBV6-5; j_gene: TRBJ2-1; CDR3aa: ASSRRGSYNEQF
v_gene: TRBV9; j_gene: TRBJ2-4; CDR3aa: ASSVEGGGNIQY
v_gene: TRBV19; j_gene: TRBJ1-1; CDR3aa: ASRGVGARTEAF
v_gene: TRBV18; j_gene: TRBJ2-6; CDR3aa: ASSPVRNSGANVLT
v_gene: TRBV3-1/TRBV3-2; j_gene: TRBJ2-3; CDR3aa: ASSQVWGFSADTQY